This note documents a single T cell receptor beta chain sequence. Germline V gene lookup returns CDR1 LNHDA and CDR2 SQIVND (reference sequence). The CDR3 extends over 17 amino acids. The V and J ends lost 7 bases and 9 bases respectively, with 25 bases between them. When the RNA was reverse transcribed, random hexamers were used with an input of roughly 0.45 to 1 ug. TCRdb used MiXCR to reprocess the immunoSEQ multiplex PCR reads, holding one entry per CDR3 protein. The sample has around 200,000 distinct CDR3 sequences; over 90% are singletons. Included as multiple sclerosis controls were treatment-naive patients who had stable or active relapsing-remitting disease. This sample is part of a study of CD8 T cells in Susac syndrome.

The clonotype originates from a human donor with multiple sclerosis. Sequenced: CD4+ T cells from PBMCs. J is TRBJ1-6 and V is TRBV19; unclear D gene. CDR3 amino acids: CASTINTSGRRASPLHF. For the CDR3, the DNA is TGTGCCAGTACCATCAACACTTCGGGGAGAAGAGCTTCACCCCTCCACTTT.